Shown below are 18 T cell receptor beta chains from a single sample sequenced in a study of identical twins' blood T cells. Via MiXCR, TCRdb re-called the 5' RACE reads, giving one row per CDR3 protein. The sample has fewer than 450,000 distinct CDR3 sequences, 28% seen once. Source material: PBMCs. The receptor source for this set is a woman aged 18-55 years in good health.

The chain uses TRBV20-1 and TRBJ2-1; 8 nucleotides line up with TRBD2. Germline V CDR1 and CDR2: DFQATT, SNEGSKA (reference sequence). The CDR3 sequence is 15 residues long. V shed 0 bases, J shed 7 bases, and the junction held 8 bases outside the gene matches. Here the CDR3 DNA reads TGCAGTGCTAGAGATCGGGCGGGGGGAAGTAATGAGCAGTTCTTC. It specifies CSARDRAGGSNEQFF.

A remark on this clonotype: A read error is possible here, since a much larger clone lies one base away. This chain links TRBV12-3 or TRBV12-4 with TRBJ1-1; no reliable D call. Trimming took 8 bases from V and 0 from J, leaving 16 bases between them. The CDR3 spans 15 residues. The chain's CDR3 is CASQLLGVLNTEAFF. The CDR3 DNA reads as TGTGCCAGCCAACTCCTCGGGGTCCTGAACACTGAAGCTTTCTTT.

This clonotype was observed a few times. V gene TRBV14 combines with J gene TRBJ2-2; no clear D. With 7 bases removed from V and 1 base from J, the gap between germline ends came to 10 bases. CDR3 size: 14 residues. Looked up from germline, CDR1 is SGHDN and CDR2 is FVKESK. This chain's CDR3 is CASKQLLNTGELFF. The CDR3 DNA follows: TGTGCCAGCAAACAGCTTTTGAACACCGGGGAGCTGTTTTTT. The complete variable domain, with remaining parts taken from reference TRBV14 and TRBJ2-2, reads EAGVTQFPSHSVIEKGQTVTLRCDPISGHDNLYWYRRVMGKEIKFLLHFVKESKQDESGMPNNRFLAERTGGTYSTLKVQPAELEDSGVYFCASKQLLNTGELFFGEGSRLTVL.

The chain uses TRBV30 and TRBJ2-5; 8 bases map to TRBD2. The CDR3 loop spans 14 amino acids. CDR1 is GTSNPN, CDR2 SVGIG, per germline (reference sequence). Trimming removed 8 bases from V and 3 bases from J; junction bases left unmatched: 11. This chain's CDR3 is CAHSSGGRKETQYF. In DNA, the CDR3 is TGTGCCCATTCGTCGGGAGGGAGGAAAGAGACCCAGTACTTC. Complete variable domain (other parts from reference TRBV30 and TRBJ2-5): SQTIHQWPATLVQPVGSPLSLECTVEGTSNPNLYWYRQAAGRGLQLLFYSVGIGQISSEVPQNLSASRPQDRQFILSSKKLLLSDSGFYLCAHSSGGRKETQYFGPGTRLLVL.

This clonotype was counted a few times. The genes are TRBV12-3 or TRBV12-4 and TRBJ2-1; TRBD2 matches 7 bases. The CDR3 is 15 residues long. Unmatched junction bases numbered 12, after V lost 4 bases and J lost 9 bases. The chain's CDR3 is CASSSRGSPGGEQFF. The CDR3 DNA reads as TGTGCCAGCAGTTCCCGAGGGTCGCCGGGGGGTGAGCAGTTCTTC.

The chain combines TRBV5-6 with TRBJ1-4, with D hard to call. The CDR3 loop spans 15 amino acids. From germline, CDR1 is SGHDT and CDR2 YYEEEE. V gave up 3 bases and J gave up 8 bases, with 17 bases separating them. The CDR3 region has the DNA TGTGCCAGCAGCTCCTGGGCCTCCGTTAAGGAAAAACTGTTTTTT. Translated, it gives CASSSWASVKEKLFF.

The CDR3 region is CASSFAGTGDAEAFF. CDR3 sequence (DNA): TGTGCCAGCAGTTTCGCCGGGACAGGCGACGCTGAAGCTTTCTTT. V gene TRBV2 combines with J gene TRBJ1-1; 8 bases are shared with TRBD1. The V segment lost 5 bases and the J segment 6 bases; nucleotides outside the gene matches: 11. The CDR3 is 15 amino acids. The V gene's germline CDR1 is SNHLY and CDR2 FYNNEI.

This clonotype has a handful of counts. V is TRBV29-1 and J is TRBJ2-7, with 8 nucleotides matching TRBD2. Trimming cost V 4 bases and J 0 bases; bases outside gene matches: 2. CDR1 and CDR2 from the germline V gene are SQVTM and ANQGSEA. The CDR3 consists of 13 residues. The CDR3 spells CSVGSGSSYEQYF. CDR3 nucleotide sequence: TGCAGCGTTGGCAGCGGGAGCTCCTACGAGCAGTACTTC.

This chain joins TRBV6-1 and TRBJ1-1; D not resolved. CDR1 and CDR2 from the germline V gene are MNHNS and SASEGT. This CDR3 region has 14 residues. V was trimmed by 1 base and J by 0 bases, leaving 6 bases between them. The CDR3 nucleotides are TGTGCCAGCAGTGAAGGGCTCCTGAACACTGAAGCTTTCTTT. This encodes CASSEGLLNTEAFF.

This clonotype appeared many times. The chain uses TRBV4-3 and TRBJ2-3; 8 bases agree with TRBD2. J lost 0 bases, V lost 1 base, and 6 bases had no gene match. In germline, CDR1 is LGHNA, CDR2 YSLEER. The CDR3 is 17 amino acids. CDR3 nucleotides: TGCGCCAGCAGCCAAGGTGTAGGCGGGAGGAGCACAGATACGCAGTATTTT. This encodes CASSQGVGGRSTDTQYF.

This clonotype was picked up a small number of times. The chain carries TRBV27 and TRBJ2-2; D is tentatively TRBD1 or TRBD2 (5 bases each). The CDR3 is 14 residues long. The V gene lost 2 bases and the J gene lost 4 bases, with 8 bases spanning the gap. The V gene's germline CDR1 is MNHEY and CDR2 SMNVEV (reference sequence). The CDR3 DNA sequence: TGTGCCAGCAGTTTAGGGACCAGCACCGGGGAGCTGTTTTTT. This codes for CASSLGTSTGELFF.

This chain links TRBV5-1 with TRBJ2-5, with TRBD1 as a possible D gene (6 bases). The ends were cut back, 3 bases at V and 8 bases at J, with 17 bases in the middle. This CDR3 has 14 amino acids. Germline lookup yields CDR1 SGHRS and CDR2 YFSETQ. For the CDR3, the DNA is TGCGCCAGCAGCTACGGACAGCCGAGCGATACCCAGTACTTC. Its translation is CASSYGQPSDTQYF.

This clonotype was detected only a few times. This rearrangement joins TRBV5-1 to TRBJ2-1; D unresolved. Germline CDR1 is SGHRS and CDR2 is YFSETQ. The V gene lost 1 base and the J gene lost 9 bases, with 5 bases spanning the gap. CDR3 size: 11 residues. CDR3 in DNA: TGCGCCAGCAGCTTGTTGGTTGAGCAGTTCTTC. This encodes CASSLLVEQFF. The whole variable domain, remainder taken from reference TRBV5-1 and TRBJ2-1, is KAGVTQTPRYLIKTRGQQVTLSCSPISGHRSVSWYQQTPGQGLQFLFEYFSETQRNKGNFPGRFSGRQFSNSRSEMNVSTLELGDSALYLCASSLLVEQFFGPGTRLTVL.

This clonotype appeared many times. J is TRBJ2-2 and V is TRBV19, with a possible D match to TRBD1 (6 bases). The germline CDR1 and CDR2 sequences are LNHDA and SQIVND (reference sequence). The CDR3 contains 16 residues. V was clipped by 5 bases and J by 2 bases, with 15 bases between them. Here the CDR3 reads CASSSPGTLNTGELFF. The CDR3 DNA reads as TGTGCCAGTAGTTCTCCCGGGACACTCAACACCGGGGAGCTGTTTTTT.

The rearrangement links TRBV11-3 to TRBJ2-3; D call uncertain. The V end was cut by 5 bases, the J end by 0 bases, with 15 bases between. CDR3 length: 16 amino acids. Germline CDR1 is SGHNT and CDR2 is YENEEA. The CDR3 DNA follows: TGTGCCAGCAGCCCTCCAAGGATGACTAGCACAGATACGCAGTATTTT. It encodes CASSPPRMTSTDTQYF. The whole variable domain, filled in from reference TRBV11-3 and TRBJ2-3, reads EAGVVQSPRYKIIEKKQPVAFWCNPISGHNTLYWYLQNLGQGPELLIRYENEEAVDDSQLPKDRFSAERLKGVDSTLKIQPAELGDSAVYLCASSPPRMTSTDTQYFGPGTRLTVL.

This clonotype was counted many times. V and J are TRBV7-9 and TRBJ2-1; D unresolved. This CDR3 is 13 amino acids long. The V and J ends lost 6 bases and 10 bases respectively, with 16 bases between them. CDR1 and CDR2 (germline): SEHNR, FQNEAQ (reference sequence). CDR3 in DNA: TGTGCCAGCAGTCCTTCGTCGATTCCGGAGCAGTTCTTC. This encodes CASSPSSIPEQFF.

This rearrangement joins TRBV27 to TRBJ2-1; TRBD2 matches 10 bases. The ends lost 4 bases at V and 0 bases at J; junction bases unmatched: 6. This CDR3 has 17 amino acids. In germline, CDR1 is MNHEY, CDR2 SMNVEV (reference sequence). The CDR3 DNA follows: TGTGCCAGCAGTTCCTACTCTAGCGGGAGCTCCTACAATGAGCAGTTCTTC. Its protein is CASSSYSSGSSYNEQFF.

This chain connects TRBV6-2 or TRBV6-3 to TRBJ1-5; no firm D call. The CDR3 spans 17 residues. Trimming pared 9 bases from V and 7 bases from J, leaving 28 bases between. CDR1 and CDR2 from the germline V gene are MNHEY and SVGEGT. The CDR3 DNA reads as TGTGCCAGTAGATCTCTCCGAGCCTCCTTGGTTTCGCAGCCCCAGCATTTT. Amino acids: CASRSLRASLVSQPQHF.